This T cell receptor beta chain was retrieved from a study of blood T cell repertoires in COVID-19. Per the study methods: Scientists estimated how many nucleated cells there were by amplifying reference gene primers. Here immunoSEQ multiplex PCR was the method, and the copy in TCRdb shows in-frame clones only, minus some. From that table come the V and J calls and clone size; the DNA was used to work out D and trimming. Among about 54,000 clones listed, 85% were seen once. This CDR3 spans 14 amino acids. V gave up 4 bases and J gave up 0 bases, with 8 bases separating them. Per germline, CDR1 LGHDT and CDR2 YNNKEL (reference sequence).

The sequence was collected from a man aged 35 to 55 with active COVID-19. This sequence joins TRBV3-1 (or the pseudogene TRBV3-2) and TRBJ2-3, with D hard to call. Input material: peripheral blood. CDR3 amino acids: CASSRLTSTDTQYF. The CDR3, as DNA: TGTGCCAGCAGCCGCTTGACTAGCACAGATACGCAGTATTTT.